This is a list of T cell receptor beta chains from one sample in a study of blood T cell repertoires in COVID-19. The data were produced by immunoSEQ multiplex PCR, yet TCRdb's version contains in-frame clones alone and is incomplete. The data hold about 360,000 clones, with around nine tenths observed a single time. What was sequenced was peripheral blood. The receptors derive from a woman in her sixties with COVID-19, enrolled during active disease. The CDR3 runs from the conserved cysteine through the conserved F or W. Fields, in order: clone size, D gene, J gene, V gene, CDR3 DNA, CDR3 protein. D genes are given only for firm matches. Size is omitted from some rows. Given values are once, few, many or a class for expanded clones.

>few|NA|TRBJ1-2|TRBV21-1
TGTGCCAGCAGCCCGAGGGGCGGGGGGAACTATGGCTACACCTTC
CASSPRGGGNYGYTF
>NA|TRBD1|TRBJ2-7|TRBV4-2
TGTGCCAGCAGCCAGGTGATCGGGACAGGGGGCTACGAGCAGTACTTC
CASSQVIGTGGYEQYF
>NA|TRBD1|TRBJ1-4|TRBV4-3
TGCGCCAGCAGCCAAGTCGGAGGGGGCCAGGGAGATGAAAAACTGTTTTTT
CASSQVGGGQGDEKLFF
>NA|NA|TRBJ1-2|TRBV30
TGTGCCTGTCGGGGCGCAGGGAGGTATGGCTACACCTTC
CACRGAGRYGYTF
>NA|TRBD1|TRBJ2-7|TRBV6-5
TGTGCCAGCAGTCACCCGGACAGGGGTTACGAGCAGTACTTC
CASSHPDRGYEQYF
>few|NA|TRBJ2-7|TRBV11-3
TGTGCCAGCAGCTTATTAGGCACGGGAGCCCCCTACTACGAGCAGTACTTC
CASSLLGTGAPYYEQYF
>few|NA|TRBJ1-4|TRBV5-5
TGTGCCAGCAGCCACACCGCAACTAATGAAAAACTGTTTTTT
CASSHTATNEKLFF
>NA|NA|TRBJ1-1|TRBV4-1
TGCGCCAGCAGCCTAATGGGGGGGAACACTGAAGCTTTCTTT
CASSLMGGNTEAFF
>NA|TRBD2|TRBJ2-7|TRBV6-5
TGTGCCAGCAGTTTTTCTAGCGGGAGCTCCTACGAGCAGTACTTC
CASSFSSGSSYEQYF
>NA|NA|TRBJ2-3|TRBV19
TGTGCCAGTAGTATACGGACAGATACGCAGTATTTT
CASSIRTDTQYF
>NA|NA|TRBJ2-5|TRBV19
TGTGCCAGCCGAACAACGTTGGGGGCTCAAGAGACCCAGTACTTC
CASRTTLGAQETQYF
>NA|NA|TRBJ1-4|TRBV5-1
TGCGCCAGCAGCTCGTTCGGGAGCGAGGAAAAACTGTTTTTT
CASSSFGSEEKLFF
>NA|NA|TRBJ2-5|TRBV19
TGTGCCAGTAGTCCCACCTTGGTACATCAAGAGACCCAGTACTTC
CASSPTLVHQETQYF
>NA|NA|TRBJ1-1|TRBV7-9
TGTGCCATCGTAATTCCTACTCTAAGGACTGGCGAAGCTTTCTTT
CAIVIPTLRTGEAFF
>NA|NA|TRBJ1-2|TRBV7-9
TGTGCCAGCACAGGCAGGGCGAACTATGGCTACACCTTC
CASTGRANYGYTF
>few|TRBD1|TRBJ2-2|TRBV19
TGTGCCAGTAGGGACAGGGATAACACCGGGGAGCTGTTTTTT
CASRDRDNTGELFF
>NA|TRBD2|TRBJ2-7|TRBV9
TGTGCCAGCAGCCCTAGCGGGGAAGACTACGAGCAGTACTTC
CASSPSGEDYEQYF
>NA|NA|TRBJ1-5|TRBV2
TGTGCCAGCAGTGAACGTCAGGGGTCGGGTTTCGATCAGCCCCAGCATTTT
CASSERQGSGFDQPQHF
>NA|NA|TRBJ2-7|TRBV25-1
TGTGCCAGCAGAGCGGAATACAACTCCTACGAGCAGTACTTC
CASRAEYNSYEQYF
>NA|NA|TRBJ2-3|TRBV4-1
TGCGCCAGCAGCCAAGATCTCCCCGGAGAGACAGATACGCAGTATTTT
CASSQDLPGETDTQYF
>NA|NA|TRBJ2-5|TRBV24-1
TGTGCCACCAGTGATGGCCCTTCCGAGACCCAGTACTTC
CATSDGPSETQYF
>NA|NA|TRBJ1-1|TRBV5-1
TGCGCCAGCAGCTTGGTCCCAGAGAACACTGAAGCTTTCTTT
CASSLVPENTEAFF
>NA|NA|TRBJ2-3|TRBV30
TGTGCCTGGGCTAGGGGGACAACAAATACGCAGTATTTT
CAWARGTTNTQYF
>many|NA|TRBJ1-1|TRBV7-9
TGTGCCAGCAGCTTAAGCTCGGCGGGAACTGAAGCTTTCTTT
CASSLSSAGTEAFF
>once|TRBD1|TRBJ1-5|TRBV7-9
TGTGCCAGCAGCGCCGGGACAGCCACCTATCAGCCCCAGCATTTT
CASSAGTATYQPQHF
>NA|TRBD2|TRBJ2-7|TRBV5-4
TGTGCCAGCAGCCGTAAGGGACTAGCGGGGGAATTCTCCTACGAGCAGTACTTC
CASSRKGLAGEFSYEQYF
>NA|TRBD2|TRBJ2-1|TRBV12-5
TGTGCTAGTGGTTTGTCTGGGGGACTAGCGACCAATGAGCAGTTCTTC
CASGLSGGLATNEQFF
>NA|NA|TRBJ1-3|TRBV4-3
TGCGCCAGCAGCCAGACAGAAATGCTGACCTCTGGAAACACCATATATTTT
CASSQTEMLTSGNTIYF
>NA|TRBD1|TRBJ1-1|TRBV5-4
TGTGCCAGCAGCCAAACCGGGACAGCGAACACTGAAGCTTTCTTT
CASSQTGTANTEAFF
>NA|TRBD1|TRBJ1-1|TRBV11-3
TGTGCCAGCAGCGTAAGGGCTCCCGGACAGGGCTATGAAGCTTTCTTT
CASSVRAPGQGYEAFF
>NA|NA|TRBJ1-2|TRBV11-3
TGTGCCAGCAGCCCTCGACAGGATGGCTACACCTTC
CASSPRQDGYTF
>NA|TRBD1|TRBJ2-7|TRBV6-5
TGTGCCAGCAGGACCGGGACAGTGACCTACGAGCAGTACTTC
CASRTGTVTYEQYF
>NA|TRBD1|TRBJ1-4|TRBV5-1
TGCGCCAGCAGCTTGGGCAGGGGGCAGGAAAAACTGTTTTTT
CASSLGRGQEKLFF
>NA|TRBD2|TRBJ2-2|TRBV7-2
TGTGCCAGCAGCTCCCCCGGGACTACTTACACCGGGGAGCTGTTTTTT
CASSSPGTTYTGELFF
>NA|NA|TRBJ1-1|TRBV2
TGTGCCAGCATTCAGACCACTATGAACACTGAAGCTTTCTTT
CASIQTTMNTEAFF
>NA|NA|TRBJ1-2|TRBV4-2
TGTGCCAGCAGCCAAGAAACAGGCGACTATGGCTACACCTTC
CASSQETGDYGYTF
>once|NA|TRBJ1-3|TRBV11-3
TGTGCCAGCAGCCCCGGCCCAGAGGTTGGAAACACCATATATTTT
CASSPGPEVGNTIYF
>NA|TRBD2|TRBJ2-5|TRBV2
TGTGCCAGCAGAGGCGGGACTAGCGGGGGAACAAGACGAGAGACCCAGTACTTC
CASRGGTSGGTRRETQYF
>NA|TRBD2|TRBJ2-5|TRBV4-2
TGTGCCAGCAGCCAAGCCATGTCGGCGGGAGGAGAGACCCAGTACTTC
CASSQAMSAGGETQYF
>NA|TRBD1|TRBJ1-6|TRBV5-1
TGCGCCAGCAGCCCAAGCCTTCCGGGACAGGGTAAGAATAATTCACCCCTCCACTTT
CASSPSLPGQGKNNSPLHF
>NA|TRBD1|TRBJ2-1|TRBV6-6
TGTGCCAGCAGTTACTTGGGACAGGGGGCGAACGAGCAGTTCTTC
CASSYLGQGANEQFF
>NA|TRBD1|TRBJ1-1|TRBV7-2
TGTGCCAGCAGCTCATACAGGGGTATGAACACTGAAGCTTTCTTT
CASSSYRGMNTEAFF
>NA|NA|TRBJ1-1|TRBV5-4
TGTGCCAGCAGCTTACAGGGCCTCATGAACACTGAAGCTTTCTTT
CASSLQGLMNTEAFF